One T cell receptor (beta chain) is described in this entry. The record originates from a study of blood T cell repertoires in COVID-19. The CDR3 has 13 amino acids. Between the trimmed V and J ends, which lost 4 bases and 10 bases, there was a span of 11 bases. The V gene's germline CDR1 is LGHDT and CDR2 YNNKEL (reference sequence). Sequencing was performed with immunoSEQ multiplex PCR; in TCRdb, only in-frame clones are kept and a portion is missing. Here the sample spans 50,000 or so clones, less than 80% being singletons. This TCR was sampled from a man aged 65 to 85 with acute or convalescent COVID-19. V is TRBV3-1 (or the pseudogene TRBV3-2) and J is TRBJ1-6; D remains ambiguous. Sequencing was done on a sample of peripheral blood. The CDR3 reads CASSPREGSPLHF. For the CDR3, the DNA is TGTGCCAGCAGCCCCCGGGAAGGATCACCCCTCCACTTT.